These 12 T cell receptor beta chains were sequenced from one sample in a study of blood T cell repertoires in COVID-19. TCRdb's table, derived via immunoSEQ multiplex PCR, lists solely in-frame clones and lacks some. The table lists about 200,000 clones, roughly 90% of them singletons. Sample: PBMCs or T cells enriched from blood (not recorded which). The source of these receptors is a woman aged 25 to 45 who had recovered from COVID-19.

The J gene is TRBJ1-2, the V gene TRBV7-2; no clear D. With 1 base removed from V and 6 bases from J, the gap between germline ends came to 15 bases. Per germline, CDR1 SGHTA and CDR2 FQGNSA. This CDR3 contains 15 residues. The CDR3 nucleotides are TGTGCCAGCAGCTTAGTAATCACGGGAAACGATGGCTACACCTTC. It codes for CASSLVITGNDGYTF.

J is TRBJ2-2 and V is TRBV4-3, with D possibly matching TRBD1 (5 bases). Trimming shortened V by 5 bases and J by 2 bases, and 12 bases separated the two germline ends. Looked up from germline, CDR1 is LGHNA and CDR2 is YSLEER. The CDR3 runs to 15 residues. The CDR3 reads CASSIDRTNTGELFF. The CDR3 DNA follows: TGCGCCAGCAGCATAGACAGAACCAACACCGGGGAGCTGTTTTTT.

The V and J genes are TRBV30 and TRBJ1-4; D gene unclear. The CDR3 consists of 13 residues. V lost 3 bases, J lost 8 bases, and 13 bases lay in between. Germline V gives CDR1 GTSNPN, CDR2 SVGIG (reference sequence). CDR3 DNA: TGTGCCTGGAGGAGCGTTCCGTCAGAAAAACTGTTTTTT. Translating it yields CAWRSVPSEKLFF.

V usage is TRBV13 and J usage is TRBJ2-4; D is unclear. This CDR3 has 13 residues. Germline CDR1 PRHDT, CDR2 FYEKMQ (reference sequence). The V end was cut by 3 bases, the J end by 8 bases, with 11 bases between. The CDR3 DNA is TGTGCCAGCAGCTTCAAGACTGGAGACATTCAGTACTTC. It is translated as CASSFKTGDIQYF.

The chain recombines TRBV3-1 (or the pseudogene TRBV3-2) with TRBJ2-7; 9 bases match TRBD1. Germline lookup yields CDR1 LGHDT and CDR2 YNNKEL (reference sequence). The CDR3 length is 13 residues. The trim removed 3 bases at V and 4 bases at J, leaving 1 base unmatched. Here the CDR3 DNA reads TGTGCCAGCAGCCAGGGGACAGGGTACGAGCAGTACTTC. This sequence encodes CASSQGTGYEQYF.

The V call is TRBV10-2, the J call TRBJ2-3; 11 bases align to TRBD2. This CDR3 contains 16 residues. V dropped 4 bases and J dropped 5; count of bases not matched to a gene: 8. CDR1 and CDR2 from the germline V gene are WSHSY and SAAADI. CDR3 nucleotide sequence: TGCGCCAGCAGTGTGTTAGCGGGGGGGCTTGGAGATACGCAGTATTTT. The encoded protein is CASSVLAGGLGDTQYF.

The rearrangement links TRBV4-1 to TRBJ1-1, with D uncertain. Germline V gene lookup returns CDR1 MGHRA and CDR2 YSYEKL. Trimming stripped 5 bases from V and 4 bases from J, with 14 bases between. The CDR3 contains 14 residues. CDR3: CASSSPLGGTEAFF. CDR3 in DNA: TGCGCCAGCAGCTCCCCCCTAGGTGGCACTGAAGCTTTCTTT.

CDR3 loop: CASSLANNQPQHF. The DNA of the CDR3 is TGTGCCAGCAGCTTAGCTAATAATCAGCCCCAGCATTTT. The rearrangement uses TRBV11-2 and TRBJ1-5; no definite D call. V was clipped by 1 base and J by 4 bases, with 5 bases between them. The germline V gene has CDR1 SGHAT and CDR2 FQNNGV. The CDR3 is made up of 13 amino acids.

V and J are TRBV6-2 or TRBV6-3 and TRBJ2-1, with 12 nucleotides matching TRBD2. This CDR3 is built from 16 residues. In germline, CDR1 is MNHEY, CDR2 SVGEGT. V was pared by 0 bases and J by 7 bases, with 4 bases of the junction left unmatched. The CDR3 protein is CASSYSTSGSSNEQFF. CDR3 nucleotides: TGTGCCAGCAGTTACTCGACTAGCGGGAGTTCTAATGAGCAGTTCTTC.

The chain combines TRBV24-1 with TRBJ2-1; a weak D match, TRBD2 (6 bases). Trimming left V 10 bases short and J 2 bases short, with 11 bases between. The germline V gene has CDR1 KGHDR and CDR2 SFDVKD. CDR3 length: 13 residues. The CDR3 here is CATAGSPYNEQFF. The CDR3 coding sequence is TGTGCCACGGCCGGGAGCCCCTACAATGAGCAGTTCTTC.

The V and J genes are TRBV3-1 (or the pseudogene TRBV3-2) and TRBJ2-5; 8 nucleotides match TRBD2. Germline-derived CDR1 and CDR2 are LGHDT and YNNKEL (reference sequence). CDR3 length: 15 residues. The ends lost 0 bases at V and 4 bases at J; junction bases unmatched: 4. The CDR3 reads CASSQDPSGGETQYF. CDR3 DNA: TGTGCCAGCAGCCAAGATCCAAGCGGGGGAGAGACCCAGTACTTC.

The CDR3 sequence is CATSDFGGRDYSPDTQYF. The CDR3 DNA reads TGTGCCACCAGTGATTTCGGCGGGAGGGACTATAGCCCAGATACGCAGTATTTT. J is TRBJ2-3 and V is TRBV24-1, with 9 bases matching TRBD2. With V trimmed by 1 base and J by 4 bases, 11 bases remained unmatched. Germline values: CDR1 KGHDR, CDR2 SFDVKD. This CDR3 region has 18 residues.